This TCR beta chain was recorded in a study of T cells expressing NK-cell markers (dated by TCRdb to 2019 to 2021). Regarding the study in general: TCR beta-chain repertoires were profiled in sorted CD3+CD56+NKG2C+, CD3+CD56+NKG2C- and CD3+CD56-NKG2C+ T-cell subsets from about 8 donors. Among the eight sequenced donors, seven were HCMV-seropositive and one was HCMV-seronegative. Randomly selected healthy volunteers, three men and five women, were used as the eight sequenced donors. The libraries were sequenced on Illumina HiSeq 2000/2500, MiSeq or NextSeq, producing 2 x 150 bp reads. Summary of the overall study and its limitations: In more than five donors, the dominant CD3+CD56+NKG2C+ clonotypes ranked among the top 10 CD8+ clonotypes, making up 1.0-7.0% of CD8+ T cells. It remained unclear whether the expanded NKG2C-expressing T cell clones were specific for HCMV antigens. Those dominant clonotypes were again the most abundant among CD3+CD56-NKG2C+ cells in several donors, at roughly 25-60.1%.

The CDR3 covers 17 residues, taking in both the cysteine and the phenylalanine. The DNA sequence is not available. CDR1 SGDLS and CDR2 YYNGEE are derived from the germline V gene. Sequencing was performed on an Illumina HiSeq 2000. TCR beta cDNA libraries were prepared using 5'RACE template switching, which introduced a universal primer site and unique molecular identifiers. cDNA synthesis was primed from the TCR beta constant segment, followed by two successive PCR amplification steps. Regarding the original processing steps: Reads were demultiplexed and grouped by UMI with MIGEC, and clonotypes were assembled and quantified with MiTCR. To exclude erroneous sequences, any TCR cDNA sequence not supported by at least two reads was discarded. The tcR package was used for downstream repertoire analysis, and clonotypes were matched across fractions by CDR3 nucleotide sequence plus V segment. Antigen specificity was annotated against VDJdb with VDJmatch, allowing one amino acid substitution in CDR3. Each CDR3 protein sequence appears as one entry after TCRdb reprocessed the reads, and no DNA is included. TCRdb's processing, not the study's, gives the V and J calls here. This sample's table contains about 460,000 distinct CDR3 sequences. Of the sample, 1.4% falls within the top ten clones.

HCMV-specific IgG was detected in serum with a commercial ELISA kit to determine HCMV serostatus. Peripheral blood mononuclear cells were isolated from blood by Ficoll density gradient centrifugation. A word on this clonotype: Its antigen is not yet known.

This receptor chain uses TRBV9 and TRBJ2-3; TCRdb outputs TRBD2, but without DNA this stays unchecked. This TCR was recovered from a woman between 50 and 59 years old in good health. Donor details come from another sample of the same person, matched by shared clones. The sample consisted of blood T cells: a sorted CD56 or NKG2C T cell subset, CD4+ or CD8+ T cells, or bulk PBMC T cells (not recorded which). The CDR3 protein is CASSGTSGSWVSDTQYF.